This TCR beta chain was recovered during a study of cytomegalovirus exposure and HLA in healthy donors. Study-level findings and limits: It was reported that the classifier diagnosed cytomegalovirus status with high specificity and sensitivity in both the original and validation cohorts.

Looked up from germline, CDR1 is LNHDA and CDR2 is SQIVND (reference sequence). This CDR3 has 15 amino acids. Trimming cost V 6 bases and J 3 bases; bases outside gene matches: 11. The study ran its PCR with 60 Vbeta and 13 Jbeta primers. Only in-frame clones appear in the TCRdb table, and some are missing; sequencing was by immunoSEQ multiplex PCR. The table includes roughly 130,000 clones, around four fifths detected once. A word on this clone: Its antigen is as yet unknown.

The clonotype comes from a male donor in good health and CMV-seropositive. V and J are TRBV19 and TRBJ2-7; 7 bases agree with TRBD1. The sequenced sample was PBMCs. The chain's CDR3 is CASSSPGTVIYEQYF. The CDR3 DNA is TGTGCCAGTAGCTCCCCCGGGACAGTAATCTACGAGCAGTACTTC.